The TCR beta chain under discussion was sequenced for a study of OX40 agonist ivuxolimab in advanced cancers. Study background: The dose of intravenous ivuxolimab that patients received every 2 weeks ranged from 0.01 to 10 mg/kg. Partial response was recorded in three patients: one hepatocellular carcinoma and two cutaneous melanoma cases.

Comment on this clone: Its specificity is not known.

Here immunoSEQ multiplex PCR was the method, and the copy in TCRdb shows in-frame clones only, minus some. The sample yields approximately 77,000 clones, around nine tenths seen once. Findings and limits, study-wide: CD8+ T cells were the subset that, on average, had more expanded clones than CD4+. Antigen specificity was not determined for the expanded peripheral T cells.

V gave up 6 bases and J gave up 6 bases, with 20 bases separating them. Germline V gene data show CDR1 as MDHEN and CDR2 as SYDVKM. This CDR3 comprises 15 residues. The gene calls are TRBV28 and TRBJ1-2; D may be TRBD1 (5 bases). The specimen was CD4+ or CD8+ T cells sorted from blood, collected in a trial of the OX40 agonist ivuxolimab. The TCR sequence derives from an adult with an advanced solid tumor such as melanoma, head and neck, liver or kidney cancer. CDR3 protein: CASRPRFRGIHGYTF. CDR3 bases: TGTGCCAGCAGACCTCGTTTCCGGGGCATCCATGGCTACACCTTC.